The sequence of this T cell receptor (beta chain) was determined in a study of glioma-infiltrating T cells. Amplification of TCR alpha and beta CDR3 regions from RNA used iRepertoire nested multiplex PCR. TCRdb fed the multiplex PCR reads into MiXCR, producing one record per CDR3 protein. The sample has around 100,000 distinct CDR3 sequences, around 31% seen once; the top ten hold 44%. The sample holds many counts of this clonotype. Material for sequencing was glioma tissue, nonneoplastic brain tissue, or PBMCs (not recorded which). This TCR was sampled from a human donor with low-grade glioma or glioblastoma, undergoing nonglioma brain surgery, or in good health (not recorded which).

As DNA, the CDR3 is TGTGCCACCAGCAGAGAGAGGTTGTCGGGGAAAGGCAATCAGCCCCAGCATTTT. Translating it yields CATSRERLSGKGNQPQHF. The chain carries TRBV15 and TRBJ1-5; no clear D gene. Germline CDR1 reads LNHNV; CDR2 reads YYDKDF (reference sequence). The CDR3 contains 18 residues. With 0 bases removed from V and 2 bases from J, the gap between germline ends came to 17 bases. Full variable domain (outside the CDR3, taken from reference TRBV15 and TRBJ1-5): DAMVIQNPRYQVTQFGKPVTLSCSQTLNHNVMYWYQQKSSQAPKLLFHYYDKDFNNEADTPDNFQSRRPNTSFCFLDIRSPGLGDTAMYLCATSRERLSGKGNQPQHFGDGTRLSIL.